Below, 9 T cell receptor beta chains from the same sample are listed, as sequenced in a study of T cell clonality in common variable immunodeficiency. Study-wide results and caveats: In common variable immunodeficiency, TCR beta chains reportedly carried fewer deletions and N-nucleotide insertions.

Their specific antigens are unknown. Libraries were prepared by immunoSEQ multiplex PCR; TCRdb keeps only in-frame clonotypes and omits some of them. The sample yields around 3,700 clones, without any singletons. The sample comprised peripheral blood mononuclear cells. Receptors were obtained from a human donor with common variable immunodeficiency.

This clone was detected ten times or more. The read terminates 3 residues ahead of where the CDR3 ends, so the germline J gene completes it. The gene calls are TRBV29-1 and TRBJ1-2; possible D gene TRBD1, 6 bases. Deletions cut 4 bases from V and 6 bases from J, with 6 bases between. The CDR3 is 10 residues long. The germline V gene has CDR1 SQVTM and CDR2 ANQGSEA. The CDR3 DNA, read in part, is TGCAGCGTTGGACAGGATGGC. It yields the protein CSVGQDG. The whole CDR3 is CSVGQDGYTF. Full variable domain (rest looked up from reference TRBV29-1 and TRBJ1-2): SAVISQKPSRDICQRGTSLTIQCQVDSQVTMMFWYRQQPGQSLTLIATANQGSEATYESGFVIDKFPISRPNLTFSTLTVSNMSPEDSSIYLCSVGQDGYTFGSGTRLTVV.

In its sample, this clone was seen a few times. The read ends 3 residues shy of where the CDR3 ends; the end is completed using the germline J gene. This chain joins TRBV7-6 and TRBJ1-1, with D hard to call. V shed 0 bases and J shed 7 bases, with 12 bases lying between them. Germline-derived CDR1 and CDR2 are SGHVS and FNYEAQ. CDR3 size: 14 residues. CDR3 in amino acids: CASSLAPTPIEAFF. The sequenced CDR3 bases are TGTGCCAGCAGCTTAGCGCCGACACCTATTGAA.

As to this clone: Read data end 3 residues before the CDR3 end; the end is taken from the germline J gene. The chain links TRBV2 to TRBJ2-5; TRBD1 matches at 7 bases. The CDR3 is made up of 13 amino acids. Unmatched junction bases numbered 2, after V lost 2 bases and J lost 5 bases. Germline V gene lookup returns CDR1 SNHLY and CDR2 FYNNEI. The CDR3 bases that were read are TGTGCCAGCAGTGAACAGGGGGAGGAGACC. The encoded protein is CASSEQGEET. The CDR3 reads in full as CASSEQGEETQYF.

This clone was counted between two and nine times. The missing CDR3 end, 3 residues past where the read stops, is filled in from the germline J gene. The rearrangement uses TRBV20-1 and TRBJ2-1; 9 bases align to TRBD2. This CDR3 contains 17 residues. V was clipped by 0 bases and J by 1 base; unmatched bases: 7. Germline V gene data show CDR1 as DFQATT and CDR2 as SNEGSKA (reference sequence). The CDR3 DNA, read in part, is TGCAGTGCTAGAGACCCGGGACTAGCTACGTCCTACAATGAG. Amino acids: CSARDPGLATSYNE. The whole CDR3 sequence is CSARDPGLATSYNEQFF.

On this clone: The read halts 3 residues ahead of the CDR3 end, with the missing end drawn from the germline J gene. V is TRBV7-2 and J is TRBJ2-1, with 7 nucleotides matching TRBD2. From germline, CDR1 is SGHTA and CDR2 FQGNSA. The V and J ends lost 3 bases and 4 bases, in that order; junction bases with no gene match: 6. This CDR3 is built from 15 residues. The part of the CDR3 DNA that was read is TGTGCCAGCAGCTTTGAGCGGGGACCTTACAATGAG. Translated: CASSFERGPYNE. The CDR3 in its entirety is CASSFERGPYNEQFF.

This clone came up many times. The sequenced fragment ends 3 residues before the CDR3 boundary, so the rest is inferred from the germline J gene. The chain is built from TRBV4-1 and TRBJ2-7, with 13 positions matching TRBD2. Losses at the gene ends were 4 bases for V and 2 bases for J; bases not matched to a gene: 2. CDR1 and CDR2 from the germline V gene are MGHRA and YSYEKL. The CDR3 covers 15 residues. The CDR3 sequence: CASSPTSGGAYEQYF. The sequenced part of the CDR3 DNA is TGCGCCAGCAGCCCTACTAGCGGGGGGGCCTACGAG.

Remarks on this clone: The sequenced fragment ends 3 residues before the CDR3 boundary, so the rest is inferred from the germline J gene. The rearrangement joins TRBV7-9 to TRBJ1-1; no clear D. The germline V gene encodes CDR1 SEHNR and CDR2 FQNEAQ (reference sequence). The CDR3 is made up of 14 amino acids. The ends were cut back, 4 bases at V and 0 bases at J, with 9 bases in the middle. Partial CDR3 DNA: TGTGCCAGCAGCTCAGAGGCGGTGAACACTGAA. This gives the protein CASSSEAVNTE. The complete CDR3 reads CASSSEAVNTEAFF.

Notes on this clone: The sequenced fragment ends 3 residues before the CDR3 boundary, so the rest is inferred from the germline J gene. V and J are TRBV30 and TRBJ1-2; TRBD1 is a possible D gene (5 bases). Germline V gene data show CDR1 as GTSNPN and CDR2 as SVGIG (reference sequence). V lost 2 bases and J 4 bases, leaving 17 bases between the germline ends. The CDR3 runs to 15 residues. The CDR3: CAWSHPSGSGYGYTF. The DNA read from the CDR3 is TGTGCCTGGAGTCACCCGTCAGGGTCCGGCTATGGC.

This clone came up a few times. The DNA ends 3 residues before the CDR3 does, and the rest of the CDR3 is filled in from the germline J gene. This chain uses TRBV18 with TRBJ2-5; 7 bases line up with TRBD1. The CDR3 spans 16 residues. V shed 2 bases, J shed 1 base, and the junction held 7 bases outside the gene matches. Germline values: CDR1 KGHSH, CDR2 LQKENI. The CDR3: CASSPGTVGFQETQYF. The sequenced CDR3 bases are TGTGCCAGCTCACCAGGGACAGTGGGCTTCCAAGAGACC. The complete variable domain, with remaining parts taken from reference TRBV18 and TRBJ2-5, reads NAGVMQNPRHLVRRRGQEARLRCSPMKGHSHVYWYRQLPEEGLKFMVYLQKENIIDESGMPKERFSAEFPKEGPSILRIQQVVRGDSAAYFCASSPGTVGFQETQYFGPGTRLLVL.